The clone carrying this T cell receptor beta chain came up many times. V was clipped by 3 bases and J by 6 bases, with 8 bases between them. Germline lookup yields CDR1 SQVTM and CDR2 ANQGSEA. This CDR3 has 11 amino acids. One entry per CDR3 protein results from TCRdb running MiXCR on the 5' RACE reads. The sample lists about 11,000 distinct CDR3 sequences; 4.8% were seen once. This entry belongs to a study of early T cells in non-severe SARS-CoV-2 infection. Sequencing input: whole blood. The receptor was isolated from an adult who was a healthcare worker with PCR-confirmed SARS-CoV-2 infection or an uninfected control (not recorded which). V is TRBV29-1 and J is TRBJ1-2, with no clear D. This CDR3 is CSVEATHGYTF. The CDR3 DNA sequence: TGCAGCGTTGAGGCCACACATGGCTACACCTTC. The full variable domain, its missing parts supplied by reference TRBV29-1 and TRBJ1-2, is SAVISQKPSRDICQRGTSLTIQCQVDSQVTMMFWYRQQPGQSLTLIATANQGSEATYESGFVIDKFPISRPNLTFSTLTVSNMSPEDSSIYLCSVEATHGYTFGSGTRLTVV.